This T cell receptor (beta chain) was documented in a study of shared clonotypes between healthy human individuals. It was CD45RO-negative cells, positively selected for CCR7, that made up naive CD8 cells, with terminally differentiated effector memory CD45RA+ cells excluded. Donors, without exception, were Caucasian adults residing in Nashville, Tennessee. Study results and limitations: All-four-donor shared clonotypes had higher generation probabilities than non-shared clonotypes did.

The input for sorted-subset replicate PCRs was around 0.2 ug DNA, 25,000 to 30,000 T cell genomes. The repertoire was sequenced with immunoSEQ multiplex PCR; TCRdb's copy has only in-frame clones and lacks some. The data hold around 2,000,000 clones, with over 85% observed a single time. Germline lookup yields CDR1 SGHNT and CDR2 YYREEE (reference sequence). Trimming stripped 4 bases from V and 4 bases from J, with 9 bases between. The CDR3 consists of 13 residues. In regard to this clone: Its cognate antigen is unknown.

This sequence joins TRBV5-4 and TRBJ2-1; D is undetermined. The TCR comes from a man in his late teens or twenties in good health. Sequences were obtained from naive CD8+ T cells sorted from blood. CDR3 sequence reads: CASSEDDYNEQFF. CDR3 in DNA: TGTGCCAGCAGCGAGGACGATTACAATGAGCAGTTCTTC. Filled out from reference TRBV5-4 and TRBJ2-1, the complete variable domain reads ETGVTQSPTHLIKTRGQQVTLRCSSQSGHNTVSWYQQALGQGPQFIFQYYREEENGRGNFPPRFSGLQFPNYSSELNVNALELDDSALYLCASSEDDYNEQFFGPGTRLTVL.